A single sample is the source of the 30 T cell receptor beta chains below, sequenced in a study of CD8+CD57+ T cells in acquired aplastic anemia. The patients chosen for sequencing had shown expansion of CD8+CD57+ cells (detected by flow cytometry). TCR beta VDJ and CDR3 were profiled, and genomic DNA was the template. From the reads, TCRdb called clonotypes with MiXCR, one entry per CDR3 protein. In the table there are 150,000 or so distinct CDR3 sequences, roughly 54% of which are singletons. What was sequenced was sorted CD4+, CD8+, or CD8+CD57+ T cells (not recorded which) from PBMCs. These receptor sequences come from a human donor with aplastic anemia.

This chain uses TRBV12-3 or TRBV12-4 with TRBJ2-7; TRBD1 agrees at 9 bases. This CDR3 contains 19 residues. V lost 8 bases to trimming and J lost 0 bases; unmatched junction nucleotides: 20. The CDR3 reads CASLTITGGGSGFSYEQYF. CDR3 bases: TGTGCCAGCCTTACCATCACAGGGGGCGGTAGCGGATTCTCCTACGAGCAGTACTTC.

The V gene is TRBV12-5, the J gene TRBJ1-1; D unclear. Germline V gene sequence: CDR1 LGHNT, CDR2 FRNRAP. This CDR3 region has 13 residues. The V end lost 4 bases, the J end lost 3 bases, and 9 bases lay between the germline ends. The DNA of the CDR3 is TGTGCTAGTGGTTCTCGGGAGGACACTGAAGCTTTCTTT. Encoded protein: CASGSREDTEAFF.

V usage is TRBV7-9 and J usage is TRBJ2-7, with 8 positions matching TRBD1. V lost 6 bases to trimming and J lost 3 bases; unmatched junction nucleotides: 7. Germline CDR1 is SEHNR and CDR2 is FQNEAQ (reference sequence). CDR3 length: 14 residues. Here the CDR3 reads CASRTGAALYEQYF. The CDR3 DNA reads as TGTGCCAGCAGGACAGGGGCCGCTCTCTACGAGCAGTACTTC.

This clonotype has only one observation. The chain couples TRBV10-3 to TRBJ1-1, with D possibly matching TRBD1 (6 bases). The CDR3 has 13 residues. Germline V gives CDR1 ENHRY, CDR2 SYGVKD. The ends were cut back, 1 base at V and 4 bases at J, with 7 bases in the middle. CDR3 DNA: TGTGCCATCAGTGAGTTACAGGGCACTGAAGCTTTCTTT. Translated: CAISELQGTEAFF.

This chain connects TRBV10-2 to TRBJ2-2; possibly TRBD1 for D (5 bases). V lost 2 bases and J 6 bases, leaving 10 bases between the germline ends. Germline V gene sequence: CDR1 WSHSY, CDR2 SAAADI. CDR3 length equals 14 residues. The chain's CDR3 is CASSEDLGAGELFF. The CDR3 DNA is TGCGCCAGCAGTGAGGACTTAGGGGCCGGGGAGCTGTTTTTT.

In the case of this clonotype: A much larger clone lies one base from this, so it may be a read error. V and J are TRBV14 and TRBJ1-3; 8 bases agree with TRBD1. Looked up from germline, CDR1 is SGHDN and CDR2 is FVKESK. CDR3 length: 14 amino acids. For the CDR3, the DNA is TGTGCCAGCAGCGGCAGGGGGCTTGGAAACGCCATATATTTT. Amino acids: CASSGRGLGNAIYF.

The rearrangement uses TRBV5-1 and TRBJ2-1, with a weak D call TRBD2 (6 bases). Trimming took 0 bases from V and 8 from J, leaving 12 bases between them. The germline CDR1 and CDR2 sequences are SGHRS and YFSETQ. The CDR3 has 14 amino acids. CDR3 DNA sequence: TGCGCCAGCAGCTTGGGGCGGGAAGGGGATGAGCAGTTCTTC. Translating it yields CASSLGREGDEQFF.

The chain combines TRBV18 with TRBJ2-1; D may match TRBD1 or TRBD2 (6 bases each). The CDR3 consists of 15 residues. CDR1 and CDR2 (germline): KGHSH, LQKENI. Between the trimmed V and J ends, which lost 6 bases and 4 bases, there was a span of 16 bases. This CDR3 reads CASSTRTDLYNEQFF. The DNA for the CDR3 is TGTGCCAGCTCGACTAGGACAGATTTATACAATGAGCAGTTCTTC.

For the CDR3, the DNA is TGTGCCAGCAGCTTTAGATTAAGGAATGAGCAGTTCTTC. Translated: CASSFRLRNEQFF. The V call is TRBV7-6, the J call TRBJ2-1, with unresolved D. CDR1 is SGHVS and CDR2 is FNYEAQ in the germline V gene. The CDR3 is made up of 13 amino acids. V shed 3 bases and J shed 7 bases, with 10 bases lying between them.

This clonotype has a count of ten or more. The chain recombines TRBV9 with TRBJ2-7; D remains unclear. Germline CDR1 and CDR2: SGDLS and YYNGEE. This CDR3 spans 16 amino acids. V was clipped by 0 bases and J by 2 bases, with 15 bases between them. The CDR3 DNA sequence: TGTGCCAGCAGCGTAGAGGTGGGTCGTTCCGCCTACGAGCAGTACTTC. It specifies CASSVEVGRSAYEQYF.

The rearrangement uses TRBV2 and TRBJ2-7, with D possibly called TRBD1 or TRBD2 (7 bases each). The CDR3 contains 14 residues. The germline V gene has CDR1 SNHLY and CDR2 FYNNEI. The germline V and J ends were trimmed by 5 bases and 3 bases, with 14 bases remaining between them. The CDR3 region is CASSRRGGNYEQYF. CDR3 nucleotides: TGTGCCAGCAGTCGCAGGGGGGGTAACTACGAGCAGTACTTC.

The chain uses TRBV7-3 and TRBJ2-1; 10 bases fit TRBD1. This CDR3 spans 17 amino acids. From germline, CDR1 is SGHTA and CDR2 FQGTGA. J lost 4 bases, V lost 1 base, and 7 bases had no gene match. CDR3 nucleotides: TGTGCCAGCAGCTTAATGGGTGCGGGACAGGGGTACAATGAGCAGTTCTTC. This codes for CASSLMGAGQGYNEQFF.

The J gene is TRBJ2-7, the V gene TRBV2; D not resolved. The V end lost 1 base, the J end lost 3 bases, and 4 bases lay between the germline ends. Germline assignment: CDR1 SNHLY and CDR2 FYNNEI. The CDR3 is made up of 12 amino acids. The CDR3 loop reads CASSEGVYEQYF. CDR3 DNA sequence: TGTGCCAGCAGTGAAGGGGTCTACGAGCAGTACTTC.

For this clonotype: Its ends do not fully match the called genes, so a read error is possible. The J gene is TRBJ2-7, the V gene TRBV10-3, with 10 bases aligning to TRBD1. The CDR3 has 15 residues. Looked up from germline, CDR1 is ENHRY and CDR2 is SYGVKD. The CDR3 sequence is CATSDLLDRGGEQYF. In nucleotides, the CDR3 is TGTGCCACCAGTGATTTGCTGGACAGGGGGGGTGAGCAGTACTTC.

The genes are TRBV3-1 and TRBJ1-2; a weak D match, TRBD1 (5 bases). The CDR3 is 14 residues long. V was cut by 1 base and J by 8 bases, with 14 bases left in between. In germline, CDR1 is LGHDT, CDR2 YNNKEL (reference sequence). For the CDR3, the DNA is TGTGCCAGCAGCCAAGCCCTTTCGGACACCGGCTACACCTTC. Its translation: CASSQALSDTGYTF.

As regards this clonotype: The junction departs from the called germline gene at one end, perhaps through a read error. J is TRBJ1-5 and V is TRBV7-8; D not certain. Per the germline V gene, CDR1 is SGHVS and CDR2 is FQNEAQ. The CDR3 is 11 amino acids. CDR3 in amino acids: CASYRNQPQHF. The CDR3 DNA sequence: TGTGCCAGCTACCGCAATCAGCCTCAGCATTTT.

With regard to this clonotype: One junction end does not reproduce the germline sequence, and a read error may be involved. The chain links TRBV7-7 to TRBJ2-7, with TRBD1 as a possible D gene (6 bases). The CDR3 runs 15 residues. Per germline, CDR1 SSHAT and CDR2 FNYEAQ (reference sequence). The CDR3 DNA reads TGTGCTAGCAGCTTAGTAGGGGGATCCTACAATGAGCAGTACTTC. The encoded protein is CASSLVGGSYNEQYF.

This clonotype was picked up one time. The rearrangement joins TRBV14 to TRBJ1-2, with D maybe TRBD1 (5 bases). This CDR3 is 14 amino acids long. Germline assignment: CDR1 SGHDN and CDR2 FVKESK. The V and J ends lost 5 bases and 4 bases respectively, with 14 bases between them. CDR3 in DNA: TGTGCCAGCAGCAGGGACCGGCTGAGCTATGGCTACACCTTC. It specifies CASSRDRLSYGYTF. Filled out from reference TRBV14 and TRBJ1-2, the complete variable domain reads EAGVTQFPSHSVIEKGQTVTLRCDPISGHDNLYWYRRVMGKEIKFLLHFVKESKQDESGMPNNRFLAERTGGTYSTLKVQPAELEDSGVYFCASSRDRLSYGYTFGSGTRLTVV.

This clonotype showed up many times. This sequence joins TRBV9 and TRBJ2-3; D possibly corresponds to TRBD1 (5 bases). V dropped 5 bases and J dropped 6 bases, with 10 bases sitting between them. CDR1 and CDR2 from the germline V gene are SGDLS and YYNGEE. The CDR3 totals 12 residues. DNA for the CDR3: TGTGCCAGCAGTAACAGGCCCGATACGCAGTATTTT. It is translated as CASSNRPDTQYF.

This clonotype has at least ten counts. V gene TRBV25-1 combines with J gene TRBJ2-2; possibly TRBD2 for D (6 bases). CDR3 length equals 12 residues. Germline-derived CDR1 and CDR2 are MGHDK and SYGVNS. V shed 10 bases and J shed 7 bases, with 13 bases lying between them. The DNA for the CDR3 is TGTGCCACCCATTCCGGGAGCGGGGAGCTGTTTTTT. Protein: CATHSGSGELFF.

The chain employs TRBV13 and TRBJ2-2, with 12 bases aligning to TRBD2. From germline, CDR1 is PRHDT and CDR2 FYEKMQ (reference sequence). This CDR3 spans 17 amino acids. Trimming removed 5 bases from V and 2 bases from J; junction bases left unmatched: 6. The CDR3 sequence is CASSPTSGGTNTGELFF. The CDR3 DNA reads TGTGCCAGCAGCCCTACTAGCGGGGGGACCAACACCGGGGAGCTGTTTTTT.

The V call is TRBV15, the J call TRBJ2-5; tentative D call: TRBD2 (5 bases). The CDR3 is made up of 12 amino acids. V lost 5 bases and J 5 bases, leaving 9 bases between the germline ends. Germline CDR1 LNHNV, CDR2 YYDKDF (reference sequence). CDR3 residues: CATSEGMETQYF. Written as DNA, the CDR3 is TGTGCCACCAGCGAGGGAATGGAGACCCAGTACTTC.

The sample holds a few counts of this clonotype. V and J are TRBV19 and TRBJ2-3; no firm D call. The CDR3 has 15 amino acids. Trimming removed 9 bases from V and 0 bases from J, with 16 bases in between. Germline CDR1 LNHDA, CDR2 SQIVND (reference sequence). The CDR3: CASSLGPPSTDTQYF. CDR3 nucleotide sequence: TGTGCCAGCAGTCTAGGGCCCCCTAGCACAGATACGCAGTATTTT. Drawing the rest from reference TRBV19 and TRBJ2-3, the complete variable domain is DGGITQSPKYLFRKEGQNVTLSCEQNLNHDAMYWYRQDPGQGLRLIYYSQIVNDFQKGDIAEGYSVSREKKESFPLTVTSAQKNPTAFYLCASSLGPPSTDTQYFGPGTRLTVL.

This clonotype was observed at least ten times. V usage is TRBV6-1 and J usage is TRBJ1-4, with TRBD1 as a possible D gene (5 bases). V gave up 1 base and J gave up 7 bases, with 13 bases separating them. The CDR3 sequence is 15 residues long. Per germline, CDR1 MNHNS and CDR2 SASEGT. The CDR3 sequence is CASSEGAGGGEKLFF. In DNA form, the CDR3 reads TGTGCCAGCAGTGAAGGGGCCGGGGGAGGTGAAAAACTGTTTTTT.

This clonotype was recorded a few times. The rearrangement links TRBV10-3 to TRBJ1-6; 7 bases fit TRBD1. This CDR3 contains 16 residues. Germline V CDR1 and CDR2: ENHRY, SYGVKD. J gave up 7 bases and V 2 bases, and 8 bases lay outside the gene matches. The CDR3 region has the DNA TGTGCCATCAGTGAGGACAGGGCGAGGGGAAATTCACCCCTCCACTTT. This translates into CAISEDRARGNSPLHF.

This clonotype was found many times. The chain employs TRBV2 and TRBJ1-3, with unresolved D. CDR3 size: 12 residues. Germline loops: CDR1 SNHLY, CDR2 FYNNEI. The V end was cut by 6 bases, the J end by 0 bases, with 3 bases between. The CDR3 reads CASRNSGNTIYF. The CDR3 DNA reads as TGTGCCAGCAGGAACTCTGGAAACACCATATATTTT.

CDR3 sequence reads: CASSLRTGRYEAFF. DNA of the CDR3: TGCGCCAGCAGCCTGAGGACAGGGCGGTATGAAGCTTTCTTT. The chain carries TRBV5-1 and TRBJ1-1; the match to TRBD1 covers 8 bases. This CDR3 region has 14 residues. Trimming cost V 4 bases and J 7 bases; bases outside gene matches: 9. CDR1 SGHRS and CDR2 YFSETQ come from the germline V gene.

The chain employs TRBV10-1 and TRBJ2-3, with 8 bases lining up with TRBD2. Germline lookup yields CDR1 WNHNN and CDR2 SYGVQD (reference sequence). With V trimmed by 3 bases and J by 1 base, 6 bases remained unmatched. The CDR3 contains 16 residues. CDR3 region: CASSEERGCCTDTQYF. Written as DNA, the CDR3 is TGCGCCAGCAGTGAAGAGCGGGGGTGCTGCACAGATACGCAGTATTTT.

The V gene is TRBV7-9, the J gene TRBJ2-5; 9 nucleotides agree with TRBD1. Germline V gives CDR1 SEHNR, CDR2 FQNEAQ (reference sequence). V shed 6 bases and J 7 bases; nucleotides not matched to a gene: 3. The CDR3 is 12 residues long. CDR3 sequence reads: CASRPQGATQYF. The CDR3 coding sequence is TGTGCCAGCAGGCCACAGGGGGCGACCCAGTACTTC.

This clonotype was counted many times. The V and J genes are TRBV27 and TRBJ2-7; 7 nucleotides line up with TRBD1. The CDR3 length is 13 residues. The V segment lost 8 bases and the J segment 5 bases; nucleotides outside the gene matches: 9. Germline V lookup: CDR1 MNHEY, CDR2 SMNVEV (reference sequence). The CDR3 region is CASRTPTGNEQYF. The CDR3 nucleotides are TGTGCCAGCCGAACCCCGACAGGGAACGAGCAGTACTTC.